This T cell receptor (beta chain) appears in the sequencing data of a study of blood T cell repertoires in COVID-19. The wider study: Italy, Spain and the United States were the sources of the convalescent and acute COVID-19 samples.

This clone is classed as medium-sized. Individuals drawn from 24 US areas were roughly 18 to 95 years old. Each participant's cohort was designated according to participant-reported clinical history. Resolution of symptoms, clearance, or two negative PCRs was present in recovered Cohort 3 donors. Measured with immunoSEQ multiplex PCR; TCRdb has only the in-frame clones, and not every one. The sample carries under 200,000 clones, roughly 84% recorded once. Germline V CDR1 and CDR2: SGHTA, FQGNSA. V shed 8 bases and J shed 0 bases, with 16 bases lying between them. This CDR3 has 15 amino acids. This receptor was identified in a woman in her forties or fifties who had recovered from COVID-19. Sample: PBMCs or T cells enriched from blood (not recorded which). The chain recombines TRBV7-2 with TRBJ1-1; no clear D gene. The DNA for the CDR3 is TGTGCCAGCCACCTCGCCATCGGGATGAACACTGAAGCTTTCTTT. Translating gives CASHLAIGMNTEAFF.